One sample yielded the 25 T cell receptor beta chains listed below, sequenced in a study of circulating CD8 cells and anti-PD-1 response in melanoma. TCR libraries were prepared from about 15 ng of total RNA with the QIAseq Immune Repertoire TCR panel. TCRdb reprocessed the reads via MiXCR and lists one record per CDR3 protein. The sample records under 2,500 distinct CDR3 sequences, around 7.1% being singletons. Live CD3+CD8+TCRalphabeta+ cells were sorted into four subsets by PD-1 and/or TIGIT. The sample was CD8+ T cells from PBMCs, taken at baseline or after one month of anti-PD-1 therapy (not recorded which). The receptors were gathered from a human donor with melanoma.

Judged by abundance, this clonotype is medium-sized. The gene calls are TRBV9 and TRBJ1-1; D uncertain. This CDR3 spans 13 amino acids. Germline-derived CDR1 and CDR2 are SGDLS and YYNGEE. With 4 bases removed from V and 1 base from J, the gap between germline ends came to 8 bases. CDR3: CASSPSGNTEAFF. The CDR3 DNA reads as TGTGCCAGCAGCCCCTCAGGGAACACTGAAGCTTTCTTT.

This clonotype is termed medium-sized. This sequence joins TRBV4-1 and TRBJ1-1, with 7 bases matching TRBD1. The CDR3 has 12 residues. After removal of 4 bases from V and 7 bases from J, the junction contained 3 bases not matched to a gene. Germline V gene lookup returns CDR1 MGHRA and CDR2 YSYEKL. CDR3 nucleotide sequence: TGCGCCAGCAGCCGGGGACAGAATGAAGCTTTCTTT. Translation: CASSRGQNEAFF.

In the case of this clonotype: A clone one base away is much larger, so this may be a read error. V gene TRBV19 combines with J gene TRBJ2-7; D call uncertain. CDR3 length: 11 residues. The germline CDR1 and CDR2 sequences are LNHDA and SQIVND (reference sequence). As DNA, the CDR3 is TGTGCCTGGAGTGTACAGTACGAGCAGTGCTTC. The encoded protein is CAWSVQYEQCF.

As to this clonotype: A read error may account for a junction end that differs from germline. CDR3 loop: CASSLFAGLSRDGCTF. The CDR3 DNA reads as TGTGCCAGCAGTTTATTCGCGGGGCTTTCTAGAGATGGCTGCACCTTC. The chain has TRBV28 and TRBJ1-2, with D maybe TRBD1 (5 bases). Germline V gene data show CDR1 as MDHEN and CDR2 as SYDVKM. The CDR3 extends over 16 amino acids.

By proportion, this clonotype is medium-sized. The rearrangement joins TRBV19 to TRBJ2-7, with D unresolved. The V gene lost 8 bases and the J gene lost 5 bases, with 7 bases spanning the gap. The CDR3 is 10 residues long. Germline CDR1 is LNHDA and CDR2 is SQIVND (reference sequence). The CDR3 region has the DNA TGTGCCAGTGGGGAACACGAGCAGTACTTC. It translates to CASGEHEQYF.

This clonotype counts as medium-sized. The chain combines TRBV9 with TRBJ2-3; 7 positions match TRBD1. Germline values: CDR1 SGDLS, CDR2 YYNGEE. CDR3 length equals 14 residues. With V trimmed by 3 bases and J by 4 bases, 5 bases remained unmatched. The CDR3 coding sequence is TGTGCCAGCAGCGGACAGGGTACGGCAGATACGCAGTATTTT. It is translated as CASSGQGTADTQYF.

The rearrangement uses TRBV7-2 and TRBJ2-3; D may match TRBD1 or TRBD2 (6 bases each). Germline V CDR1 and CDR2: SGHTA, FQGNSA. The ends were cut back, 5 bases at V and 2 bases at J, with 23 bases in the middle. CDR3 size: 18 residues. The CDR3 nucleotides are TGTGCCAGCAGCATCCCCTACGAAGGGGGGTATGTCACAGATACGCAGTATTTT. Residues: CASSIPYEGGYVTDTQYF.

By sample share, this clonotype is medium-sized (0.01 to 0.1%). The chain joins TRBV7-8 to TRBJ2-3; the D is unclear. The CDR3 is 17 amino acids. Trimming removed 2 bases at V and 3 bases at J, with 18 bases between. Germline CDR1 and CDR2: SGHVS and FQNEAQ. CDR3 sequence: CASSLLDNGQNTDTQYF. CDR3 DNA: TGTGCCAGCAGCTTATTAGATAACGGTCAAAATACAGATACGCAGTATTTT.

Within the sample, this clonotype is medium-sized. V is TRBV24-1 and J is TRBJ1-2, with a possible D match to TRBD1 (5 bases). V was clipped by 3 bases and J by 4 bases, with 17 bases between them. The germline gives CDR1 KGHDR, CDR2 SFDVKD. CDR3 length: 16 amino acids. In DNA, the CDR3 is TGTGCCACCAGTGATGGGGACGGCCAGGCTTTCTATGGCTACACCTTC. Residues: CATSDGDGQAFYGYTF.

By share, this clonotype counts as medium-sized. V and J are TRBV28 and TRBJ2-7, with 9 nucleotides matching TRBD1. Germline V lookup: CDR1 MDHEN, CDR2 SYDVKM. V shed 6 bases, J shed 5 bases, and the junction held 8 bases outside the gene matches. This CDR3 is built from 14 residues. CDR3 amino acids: CASSEQGAHNEQYF. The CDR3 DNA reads TGTGCCAGCAGCGAACAGGGGGCGCATAACGAGCAGTACTTC.

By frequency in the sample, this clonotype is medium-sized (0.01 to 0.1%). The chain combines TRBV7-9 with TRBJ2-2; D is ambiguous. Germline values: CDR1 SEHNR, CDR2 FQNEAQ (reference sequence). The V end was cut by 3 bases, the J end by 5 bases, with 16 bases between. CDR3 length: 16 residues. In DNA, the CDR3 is TGTGCCAGCAGCTTCTTCCCAGGCCTAGGTACCGGGGAGCTGTTTTTT. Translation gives CASSFFPGLGTGELFF.

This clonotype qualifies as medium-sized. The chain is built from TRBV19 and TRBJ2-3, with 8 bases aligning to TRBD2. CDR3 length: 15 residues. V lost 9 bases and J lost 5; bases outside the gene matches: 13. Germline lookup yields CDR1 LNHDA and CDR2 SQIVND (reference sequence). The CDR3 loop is CARSSRGGHGDTQYF. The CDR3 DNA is TGTGCCAGATCCAGCCGGGGGGGCCATGGAGATACGCAGTATTTT.

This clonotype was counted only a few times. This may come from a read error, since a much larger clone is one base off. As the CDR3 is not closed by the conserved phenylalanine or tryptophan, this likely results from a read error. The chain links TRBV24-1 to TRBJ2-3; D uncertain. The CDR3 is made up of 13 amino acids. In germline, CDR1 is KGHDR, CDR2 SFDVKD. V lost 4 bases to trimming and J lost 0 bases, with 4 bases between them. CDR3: CATSEFSTDTQYL. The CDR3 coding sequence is TGTGCCACCAGTGAGTTTAGCACAGATACGCAGTATCTT.

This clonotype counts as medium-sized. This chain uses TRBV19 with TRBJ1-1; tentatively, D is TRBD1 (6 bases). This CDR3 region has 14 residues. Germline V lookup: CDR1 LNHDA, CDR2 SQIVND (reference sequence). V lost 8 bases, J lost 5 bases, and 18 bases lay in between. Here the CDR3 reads CASEMGQVGTEAFF. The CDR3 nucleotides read TGTGCCAGTGAAATGGGACAAGTGGGAACTGAAGCTTTCTTT.

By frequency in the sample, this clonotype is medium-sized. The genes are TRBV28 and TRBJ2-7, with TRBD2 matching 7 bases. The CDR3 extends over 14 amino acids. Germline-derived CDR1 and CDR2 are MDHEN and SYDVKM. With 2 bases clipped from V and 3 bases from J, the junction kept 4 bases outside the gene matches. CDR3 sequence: CASSLGLGGYEQYF. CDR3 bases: TGTGCCAGCAGTTTAGGACTAGGAGGCTACGAGCAGTACTTC.

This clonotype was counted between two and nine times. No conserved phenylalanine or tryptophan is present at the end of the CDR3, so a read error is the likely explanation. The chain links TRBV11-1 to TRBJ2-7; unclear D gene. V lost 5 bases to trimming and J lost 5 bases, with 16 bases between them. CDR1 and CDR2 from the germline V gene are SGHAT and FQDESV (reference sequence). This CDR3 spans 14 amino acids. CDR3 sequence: CASSDGLTPHEQYS. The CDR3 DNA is TGTGCCAGCAGCGATGGGCTTACCCCCCACGAGCAGTACTCC.

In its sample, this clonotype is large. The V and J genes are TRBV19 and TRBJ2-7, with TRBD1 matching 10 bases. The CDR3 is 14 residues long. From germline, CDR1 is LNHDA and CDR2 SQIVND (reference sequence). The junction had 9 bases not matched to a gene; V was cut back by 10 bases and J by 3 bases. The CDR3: CATQRTGGIYEQYF. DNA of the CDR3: TGTGCCACTCAACGGACAGGGGGGATCTACGAGCAGTACTTC.

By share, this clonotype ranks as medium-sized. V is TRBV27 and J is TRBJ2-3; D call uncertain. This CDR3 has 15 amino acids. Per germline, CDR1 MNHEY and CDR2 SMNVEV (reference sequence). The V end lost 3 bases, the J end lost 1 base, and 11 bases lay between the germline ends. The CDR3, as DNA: TGTGCCAGCAGTTTCGGCGCAGCAGGCACAGATACGCAGTATTTT. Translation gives CASSFGAAGTDTQYF.

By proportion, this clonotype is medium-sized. The CDR3, as DNA: TGTGCCAGTAGTATCAACCCCTACGGGGGACTCTCCTACGAGCAGTACTTC. Amino acids: CASSINPYGGLSYEQYF. The V and J genes are TRBV19 and TRBJ2-7; D perhaps matches TRBD2 (6 bases). Trimming left V 3 bases short and J 0 bases short, with 18 bases between. The CDR3 is 17 amino acids. Germline V gives CDR1 LNHDA, CDR2 SQIVND (reference sequence).

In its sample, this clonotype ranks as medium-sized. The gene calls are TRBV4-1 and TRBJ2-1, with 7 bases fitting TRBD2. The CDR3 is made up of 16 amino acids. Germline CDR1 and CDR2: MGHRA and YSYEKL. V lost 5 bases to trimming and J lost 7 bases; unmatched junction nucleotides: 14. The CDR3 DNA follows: TGCGCCAGCAGCGCTAGGGCGAGCGGGGCGTCAAATGAGCAGTTCTTC. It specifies CASSARASGASNEQFF.

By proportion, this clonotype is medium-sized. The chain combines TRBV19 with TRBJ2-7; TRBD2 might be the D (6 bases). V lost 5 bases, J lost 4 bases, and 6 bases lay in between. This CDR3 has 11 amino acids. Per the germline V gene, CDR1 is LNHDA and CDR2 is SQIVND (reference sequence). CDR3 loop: CASSAGYEQYF. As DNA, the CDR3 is TGTGCCAGTAGTGCGGGGTACGAGCAGTACTTC.

The chain's CDR3 is CASSLSQNTDTQYF. The CDR3, as DNA: TGTGCCAGCAGCTTATCCCAGAACACAGATACGCAGTATTTT. The chain combines TRBV7-9 with TRBJ2-3; D unclear. V was shortened by 2 bases and J by 2 bases, with 8 bases between the two germline ends. The CDR3 sequence is 14 residues long. Germline V gives CDR1 SEHNR, CDR2 FQNEAQ (reference sequence).

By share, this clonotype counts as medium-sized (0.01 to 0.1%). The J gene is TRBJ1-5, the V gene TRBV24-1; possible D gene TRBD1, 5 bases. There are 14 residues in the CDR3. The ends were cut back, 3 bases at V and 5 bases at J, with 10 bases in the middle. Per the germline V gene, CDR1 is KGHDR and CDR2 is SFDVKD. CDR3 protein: CATSDTGTYQPQHF. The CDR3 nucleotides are TGTGCCACCAGTGATACAGGAACTTATCAGCCCCAGCATTTT.

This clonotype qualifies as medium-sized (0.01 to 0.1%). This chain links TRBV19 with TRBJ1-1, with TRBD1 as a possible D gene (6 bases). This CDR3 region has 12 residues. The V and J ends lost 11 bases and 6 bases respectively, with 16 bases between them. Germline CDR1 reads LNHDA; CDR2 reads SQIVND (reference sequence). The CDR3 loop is CAASTGISEAFF. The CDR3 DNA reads TGTGCCGCATCCACAGGGATATCTGAAGCTTTCTTT.

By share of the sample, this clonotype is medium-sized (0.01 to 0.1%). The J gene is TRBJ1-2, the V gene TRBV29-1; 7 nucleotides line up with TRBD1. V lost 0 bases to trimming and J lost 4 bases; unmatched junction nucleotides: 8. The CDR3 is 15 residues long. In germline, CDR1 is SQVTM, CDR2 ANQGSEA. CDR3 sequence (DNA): TGCAGCGTTGAAGATGGGGGACAGTCGATCTATGGCTACACCTTC. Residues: CSVEDGGQSIYGYTF.